The 2 T cell receptor beta chains below come from one sample, sequenced in a study of blood T cell repertoires in COVID-19. TCRdb's copy holds only in-frame clones and misses some; the assay was immunoSEQ multiplex PCR. The sample shows nearly 80,000 clones, approximately 84% of them seen only once. Sequenced input: peripheral blood. All receptors come from a man aged 55 to 69 with active or convalescent COVID-19.

The chain employs TRBV6-1 and TRBJ2-5; 9 bases are shared with TRBD2. The CDR3 covers 17 residues. The germline gives CDR1 MNHNS, CDR2 SASEGT. J was trimmed by 0 bases and V by 4 bases; bases with no gene match: 9. As DNA, the CDR3 is TGTGCCAGCAGTGTGGGGGGCAGCGGGGGGCACCAAGAGACCCAGTACTTC. The encoded protein is CASSVGGSGGHQETQYF.

The gene calls are TRBV6-6 and TRBJ2-6, with TRBD1 matching 9 bases. Germline V CDR1 and CDR2: MNHNY, SVGAGI (reference sequence). The V and J ends lost 6 bases and 2 bases, in that order; junction bases with no gene match: 14. The CDR3 consists of 19 residues. The CDR3 DNA reads as TGTGCCAGCAGCTCCCGCATTCGACAGGGGGGACCTGGGGCCAACGTCCTGACTTTC. Its translation is CASSSRIRQGGPGANVLTF.